One sample yielded the 13 T cell receptor beta chains listed below, sequenced in a study of control samples from healthy donors and cancer patients. Generated by immunoSEQ multiplex PCR, the TCRdb table keeps only in-frame clones and is missing some. The sample has about 72,000 clones, around 94% seen once; the top ten hold more than 5%. The material sequenced was blood. Source of these receptors: a woman aged 55-70 years in good health.

The rearrangement uses TRBV2 and TRBJ1-2; TRBD1 is a possible D gene (5 bases). V lost 6 bases and J lost 10, with 18 bases in between. Germline lookup yields CDR1 SNHLY and CDR2 FYNNEI. The CDR3 contains 13 residues. The CDR3 DNA reads TGTGCCAGCAGCCGGGACTTAGGGGAGGTCTACACCTTC. Protein sequence: CASSRDLGEVYTF.

V gene TRBV18 combines with J gene TRBJ1-1; maybe TRBD1 (6 bases). Germline lookup yields CDR1 KGHSH and CDR2 LQKENI. V dropped 3 bases and J dropped 1 base, with 9 bases sitting between them. The CDR3 is 14 amino acids. The CDR3 here is CASSPLTGNTEAFF. Written as DNA, the CDR3 is TGTGCCAGCTCACCTCTGACAGGGAACACTGAAGCTTTCTTT. The full variable domain, completed using reference TRBV18 and TRBJ1-1, is NAGVMQNPRHLVRRRGQEARLRCSPMKGHSHVYWYRQLPEEGLKFMVYLQKENIIDESGMPKERFSAEFPKEGPSILRIQQVVRGDSAAYFCASSPLTGNTEAFFGQGTRLTVV.

This clone turned up a few times. The chain carries TRBV19 and TRBJ2-7; D remains ambiguous. The CDR3 contains 14 residues. V was cut by 6 bases and J by 6 bases, with 18 bases left in between. Germline V gene data show CDR1 as LNHDA and CDR2 as SQIVND (reference sequence). CDR3 in amino acids: CASSATWSALEQYF. The CDR3 DNA follows: TGTGCCAGTAGCGCCACATGGTCCGCCCTCGAGCAGTACTTC.

The chain recombines TRBV27 with TRBJ1-2; tentatively, D is TRBD1 (6 bases). Between the trimmed V and J ends, which lost 6 bases and 4 bases, there was a span of 12 bases. Germline V gives CDR1 MNHEY, CDR2 SMNVEV (reference sequence). This CDR3 comprises 13 residues. CDR3 DNA sequence: TGTGCCAGCAGGGGGGGCGCTGGCTATGGCTACACCTTC. Its translation is CASRGGAGYGYTF.

Here the CDR3 reads CASSRSPQVARNSPLHF. The CDR3 DNA is TGCGCCAGCAGCCGTTCCCCACAGGTCGCGAGAAATTCACCCCTCCACTTT. V and J are TRBV4-1 and TRBJ1-6, with D possibly TRBD1 on 5 matching bases. The CDR3 consists of 17 residues. V gave up 4 bases and J gave up 7 bases, with 20 bases separating them. CDR1 and CDR2 from the germline V gene are MGHRA and YSYEKL.

The rearrangement uses TRBV6-2 or TRBV6-3 and TRBJ2-5, with D possibly matching TRBD2 (6 bases). V dropped 5 bases and J dropped 5 bases, with 24 bases sitting between them. Germline assignment: CDR1 MNHEY and CDR2 SVGEGT. The CDR3 is made up of 17 amino acids. The CDR3 spells CASSLPQGSGVGETQYF. DNA for the CDR3: TGTGCCAGCAGTCTCCCCCAGGGTAGCGGAGTGGGGGAGACCCAGTACTTC.

CDR3: CASSSSDSNQPQHF. DNA of the CDR3: TGTGCCAGCAGCTCGAGTGATAGCAATCAGCCCCAGCATTTT. The chain uses TRBV7-9 and TRBJ1-5; D unclear. The V end was cut by 4 bases, the J end by 0 bases, with 7 bases between. CDR1 and CDR2 from the germline V gene are SEHNR and FQNEAQ (reference sequence). The CDR3 totals 14 residues.

V and J are TRBV5-8 and TRBJ2-3; TRBD1 is a possible D gene (6 bases). CDR3 length: 17 amino acids. V lost 0 bases and J lost 3, with 17 bases in between. Germline V gives CDR1 SGHTS, CDR2 YDEGEE. CDR3 in amino acids: CASSLGGHREVTDTQYF. Here the CDR3 DNA reads TGTGCCAGCAGCTTGGGTGGGCACAGGGAAGTGACAGATACGCAGTATTTT.

The rearrangement joins TRBV27 to TRBJ2-7; D gene unclear. V dropped 6 bases and J dropped 5 bases, with 14 bases sitting between them. Germline V CDR1 and CDR2: MNHEY, SMNVEV (reference sequence). The CDR3 covers 13 residues. The CDR3 loop reads CASRRTGGNEQYF. The CDR3, as DNA: TGTGCCAGCAGACGGACCGGTGGCAACGAGCAGTACTTC.

CDR3 amino acids: CASSQDTNYGYTF. CDR3 coding DNA: TGTGCCAGCAGCCAGGACACCAACTATGGCTACACCTTC. The chain carries TRBV28 and TRBJ1-2, with D possibly matching TRBD1 (5 bases). Per the germline V gene, CDR1 is MDHEN and CDR2 is SYDVKM. V was pared by 6 bases and J by 2 bases, with 10 bases between. The CDR3 length is 13 residues.

The chain uses TRBV7-9 and TRBJ2-5; 11 bases line up with TRBD2. The length of the CDR3 is 14 residues. V trimming: 5 bases; J trimming: 4 bases; junction bases outside the gene matches: 3. CDR1 is SEHNR and CDR2 is FQNEAQ in the germline V gene (reference sequence). CDR3 sequence reads: CASSLTSGRETQYF. The CDR3 nucleotides are TGTGCCAGCAGCCTCACTAGCGGGAGAGAGACCCAGTACTTC.

This chain connects TRBV28 to TRBJ2-6; TRBD2 matches 8 bases. Trimming at V came to 6 bases and at J to 3 bases, leaving 10 bases not matched to a gene. Germline assignment: CDR1 MDHEN and CDR2 SYDVKM. The CDR3 totals 17 residues. CDR3 loop: CASSPPRGAVGANVLTF. CDR3 coding DNA: TGTGCCAGCAGCCCACCGCGGGGGGCGGTTGGGGCCAACGTCCTGACTTTC.

The chain carries TRBV30 and TRBJ2-1; maybe TRBD1 (5 bases). The CDR3 runs to 15 residues. Germline loops: CDR1 GTSNPN, CDR2 SVGIG (reference sequence). Trimming took 1 base from V and 4 from J, leaving 14 bases between them. CDR3 DNA: TGTGCCTGGAGTGGAATTCAGGGTTCGTACAATGAGCAGTTCTTC. Translating it yields CAWSGIQGSYNEQFF. The variable domain in full, with the rest retrieved from reference TRBV30 and TRBJ2-1, is SQTIHQWPATLVQPVGSPLSLECTVEGTSNPNLYWYRQAAGRGLQLLFYSVGIGQISSEVPQNLSASRPQDRQFILSSKKLLLSDSGFYLCAWSGIQGSYNEQFFGPGTRLTVL.